This TCR beta chain was identified in a study of metastatic and nonmetastatic thyroid tumors. Study-wide context: Repertoires from malignant and benign thyroid patients were compared across blood and tumor or nodule tissue.

Authors' data handling: The study built a papillary thyroid cancer distant-metastasis classifier from CDR3 differences across clinicopathological groups. With MiXCR, TCRdb reprocessed the PCR reads. TCRdb, rather than the study authors, made the V and J calls. This repertoire shows about 40,000 clones, 15% to 20% found once; its top ten account for roughly 15%. Every patient underwent thyroid surgery untreated. Study results and limitations: Malignant thyroid tumors reportedly exceeded benign nodules significantly in TCR beta diversity, with the difference appearing in blood and tumor.

The V segment lost 5 bases and the J segment 11 bases; nucleotides outside the gene matches: 7. The V gene's germline CDR1 is SEHNR and CDR2 FQNEAQ (reference sequence). The CDR3 sequence is 12 residues long. This clone was detected a few times. What it recognizes is unknown. A read error may be the cause here, since a much bigger clone is one base away. Other DNA sequences within the sample encode an identical CDR3. The receptor's source is a female donor with papillary thyroid cancer or a benign thyroid nodule (not recorded which). Some clones in this sample may be carry-over from other donors' samples. Input material: tumor tissue. The chain carries TRBV7-9 and TRBJ1-1; the match to TRBD1 covers 8 bases. The CDR3 loop reads CASSRDRIEAFF. For the CDR3, the DNA is TGTGCCAGCAGCCGGGACAGGATTGAGGCTTTCTTT.